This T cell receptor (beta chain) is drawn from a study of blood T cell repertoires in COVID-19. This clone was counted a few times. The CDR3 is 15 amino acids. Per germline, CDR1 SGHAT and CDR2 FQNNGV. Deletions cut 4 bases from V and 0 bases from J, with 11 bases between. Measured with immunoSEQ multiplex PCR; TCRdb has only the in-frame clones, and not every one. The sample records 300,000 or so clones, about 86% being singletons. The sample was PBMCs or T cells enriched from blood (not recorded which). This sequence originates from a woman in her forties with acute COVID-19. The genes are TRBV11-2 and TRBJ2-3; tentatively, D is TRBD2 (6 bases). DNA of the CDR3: TGTGCCAGCAGCTACGACGGGAGTAGCACAGATACGCAGTATTTT. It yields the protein CASSYDGSSTDTQYF.